This TCR beta chain derives from a study of T cells in Graves' hyperthyroidism and ophthalmopathy. Study-wide results and caveats: Ophthalmopathy was identified by the model a median approximately six months ahead of onset.

The study based diagnoses on clinical symptoms, serum thyroxine and TRAb, thyroid ultrasound and orbital computed tomography. The source material, RNA transcripts, was used to amplify TCR beta CDR3 regions. Initially, a first-round RT-PCR of the TCR CDR3 employed the HTBI primer set. TCRdb itself ran the multiplex PCR reads through MiXCR, one entry per CDR3 protein. The data show some 560,000 distinct CDR3 sequences, approximately 14% seen once. This clonotype was seen repeatedly, ten times or more. Antigen specificity is unknown. The sample was blood. The receptor's source is a woman aged 30 to 39 with Graves' hyperthyroidism.

DNA for the CDR3: TGTGCCAGCAGTTACTTGGACAGGCTTAGCACAGATACGCAGTATTTT. Its protein is CASSYLDRLSTDTQYF. The chain has TRBV6-6 and TRBJ2-3, with 7 bases matching TRBD1. Germline trimming cut 1 base from V and 0 bases from J; bases unmatched to any gene: 4. CDR1 and CDR2 from the germline V gene are MNHNY and SVGAGI (reference sequence). This CDR3 region has 16 residues.